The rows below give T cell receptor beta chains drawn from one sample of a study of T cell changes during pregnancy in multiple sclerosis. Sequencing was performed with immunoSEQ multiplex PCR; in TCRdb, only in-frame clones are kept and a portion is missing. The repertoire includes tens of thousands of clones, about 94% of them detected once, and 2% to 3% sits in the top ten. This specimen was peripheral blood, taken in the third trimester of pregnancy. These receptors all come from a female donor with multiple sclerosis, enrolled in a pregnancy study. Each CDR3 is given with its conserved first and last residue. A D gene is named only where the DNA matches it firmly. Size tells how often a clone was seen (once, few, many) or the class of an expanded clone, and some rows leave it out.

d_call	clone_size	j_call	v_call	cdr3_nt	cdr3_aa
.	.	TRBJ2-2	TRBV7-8	TGTGCCAGCAGGCGGACTATTAACACCGGGGAGCTGTTTTTT	CASRRTINTGELFF
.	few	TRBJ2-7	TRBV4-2	TGTGCCAGCAGCCAAGATAGAACCGGGGGGCGCTACGAGCAGTACTTC	CASSQDRTGGRYEQYF
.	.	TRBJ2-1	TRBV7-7	TGTGCTAGCAGCTTAGATTTTGTAAATGAGCAGTTCTTC	CASSLDFVNEQFF
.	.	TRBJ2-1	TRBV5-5	TGTGCCAGCACTAAGAGGTCCGGCGAGCAGTTCTTC	CASTKRSGEQFF
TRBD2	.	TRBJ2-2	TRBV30	TGTGCCTTGGGACTAGCGGGGGGGATCGGGACCGGGGAGCTGTTTTTT	CALGLAGGIGTGELFF
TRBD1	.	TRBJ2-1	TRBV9	TGTGCCAGCAGCGTACAGGGGGCGAGCAATGAGCAGTTCTTC	CASSVQGASNEQFF
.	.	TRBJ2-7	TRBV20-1	TGCAGTGCCCCACAGAACTACGAGCAGTACTTC	CSAPQNYEQYF
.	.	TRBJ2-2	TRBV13	TGTGCCAGCAGCCCAAACATAGGGGGATCGGTGATCGGGGAGCTGTTTTTT	CASSPNIGGSVIGELFF
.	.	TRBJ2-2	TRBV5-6	TGTGCCAGCAACTCTGAGGTTGAGGAGCTGTTTTTT	CASNSEVEELFF
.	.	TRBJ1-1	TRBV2	TGTGCCAGCAGTGCCCTGAAGCGGGTCACTGAAGCTTTCTTT	CASSALKRVTEAFF
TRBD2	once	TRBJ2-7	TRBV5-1	TGCGCCAGCAGCTTCTCCAGCGGGGGCCCCTACGAGCAGTACTTC	CASSFSSGGPYEQYF
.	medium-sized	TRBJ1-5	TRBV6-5	TGTGCCAGCAGCCTGGGACTCTCAATGGAGCCCCAGCATTTT	CASSLGLSMEPQHF
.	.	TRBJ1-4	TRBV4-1	TGCGCCAGCAGCCCTGGTCAGGGTACAACTAATGAAAAACTGTTTTTT	CASSPGQGTTNEKLFF
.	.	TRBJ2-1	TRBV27	TGTGCCAGCAGTTTAATGGCCCACAATGAGCAGTTCTTC	CASSLMAHNEQFF
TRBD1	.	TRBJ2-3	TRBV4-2	TGTGCCAGCAGCCCGCAGGGGGCAGATACGCAGTATTTT	CASSPQGADTQYF
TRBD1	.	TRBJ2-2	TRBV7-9	TGTGCCAGCAGACCTCAACCGGGACAGGATCAGGGCGGGGAGCTGTTTTTT	CASRPQPGQDQGGELFF
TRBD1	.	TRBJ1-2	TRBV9	TGTGCCAGCAGCGCTGCCCCCCAGGGGGCTGGCTACACCTTC	CASSAAPQGAGYTF
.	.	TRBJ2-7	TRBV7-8	TGTGCCAGCAGCCTGGCCCAGGCCTCCTACGAGCAGTACTTC	CASSLAQASYEQYF
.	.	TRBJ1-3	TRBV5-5	TGTGCCAGCAGCACGGGACAAGCCTCTGGAAACACCATATATTTT	CASSTGQASGNTIYF
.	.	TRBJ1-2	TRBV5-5	TGTGCCAGCAGCTTGGGAACAGGGTACGGCTACACCTTC	CASSLGTGYGYTF
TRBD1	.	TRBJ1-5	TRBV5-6	TGTGCCAGCAGCTTGGCGACAGGGGCCAATCAGCCCCAGCATTTT	CASSLATGANQPQHF
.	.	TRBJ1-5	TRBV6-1	TGTGCCAGCACCTTTAGGGGGGGAAATCAGCCCCAGCATTTT	CASTFRGGNQPQHF
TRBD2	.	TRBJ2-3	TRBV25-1	TGTGCCAGCAGTGGCATAGCGGGGGTTAGCACAGATACGCAGTATTTT	CASSGIAGVSTDTQYF
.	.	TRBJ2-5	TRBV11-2	TGTGCCAGCAGCTACGGACTGGAAGAGACCCAGTACTTC	CASSYGLEETQYF
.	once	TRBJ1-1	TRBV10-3	TGTGCCTCGTCGCCAGGGCAGCTCACTGAAGCTTTCTTT	CASSPGQLTEAFF
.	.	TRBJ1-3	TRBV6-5	TGTGCCAGCAGTTACATGAGCTCTGGAAACACCATATATTTT	CASSYMSSGNTIYF
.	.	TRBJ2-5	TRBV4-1	TGCGCCAGCAGCCAAAAAGGAGGGGCAGGGCTTGAGACCCAGTACTTC	CASSQKGGAGLETQYF
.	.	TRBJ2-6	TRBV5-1	TGCGCCAGCAGCTTCGGGTCTGGGGCCAACGTCCTGACTTTC	CASSFGSGANVLTF
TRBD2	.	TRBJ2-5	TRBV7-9	TGTGCCAGCAGCTCGGAAGGCGGGACTAGCGGGGGAGAGACCCAGTACTTC	CASSSEGGTSGGETQYF
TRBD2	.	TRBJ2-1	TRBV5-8	TGTGCCAGCAGCATCTCTAGCGGTGAGCAGTTCTTC	CASSISSGEQFF
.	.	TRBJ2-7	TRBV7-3	TGTGCCAGCAGCCCAAAGAGCGAGCAGTACTTC	CASSPKSEQYF
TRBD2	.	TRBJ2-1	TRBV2	TGTGCCAGCAGTGACAGCGGGGGTTACAATGAGCAGTTCTTC	CASSDSGGYNEQFF
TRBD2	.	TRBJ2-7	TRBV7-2	TGTGCCAGCAGCTCCGGACTAGCGGGACTCTACGAGCAGTACTTC	CASSSGLAGLYEQYF
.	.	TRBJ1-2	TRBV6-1	TGTGCCAGCAGTGAACTTTACAGGGTACACAACTATGGCTACACCTTC	CASSELYRVHNYGYTF
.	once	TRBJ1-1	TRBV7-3	TGTGCCAGCAGCTTAGAGGAGAACACTGAAGCTTTCTTT	CASSLEENTEAFF
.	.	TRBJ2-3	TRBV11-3	TGTGCCAGCAGCTTATTGGCCCGAGATACGCAGTATTTT	CASSLLARDTQYF
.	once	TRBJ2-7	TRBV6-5	TGTGCCAGCAGCCAGCCAGGGTACCGCTCCTACGAGCAGTACTTC	CASSQPGYRSYEQYF
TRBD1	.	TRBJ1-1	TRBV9	TGTGCCAGCAGCGTCACAGGGGGGAGCACTGAAGCTTTCTTT	CASSVTGGSTEAFF
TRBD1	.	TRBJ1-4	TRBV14	TGTGCCAGCAGCCTCGGGACAGGCCCTGATGAAAAACTGTTTTTT	CASSLGTGPDEKLFF
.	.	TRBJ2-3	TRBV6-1	TGTGCCAGCAATATTAGCCCAGCCTACACAGATACGCAGTATTTT	CASNISPAYTDTQYF
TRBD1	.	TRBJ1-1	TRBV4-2	TGTGCCAGCAGCCAAGGGGTTGGAGGGGGCCTTTTCTTT	CASSQGVGGGLFF
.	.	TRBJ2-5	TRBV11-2	TGTGCCAGCAGCTTTTCTCAGGGAATGGAGGAGACCCAGTACTTC	CASSFSQGMEETQYF
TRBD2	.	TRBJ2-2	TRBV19	TGTGCCACGATCGGCGGGGGTTCAGGGCTAAACACCGGGGAGCTGTTTTTT	CATIGGGSGLNTGELFF
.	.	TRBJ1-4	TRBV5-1	TGCGCCAGCAGCGCAAATCCTCAGGGCGCAACTAATGAAAAACTGTTTTTT	CASSANPQGATNEKLFF
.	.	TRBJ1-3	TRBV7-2	TGTGCCAGCACCCCCCCTCAGGCCCGCTCTGGAAACACCATATATTTT	CASTPPQARSGNTIYF
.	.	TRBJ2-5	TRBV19	TGTGCCAGTAGTATAGGTGACAAGTACCAAGAGACCCAGTACTTC	CASSIGDKYQETQYF
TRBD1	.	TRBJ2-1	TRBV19	TGTGCCAGTAAGGTCGACAGGGGGCTCTACAATGAGCAGTTCTTC	CASKVDRGLYNEQFF
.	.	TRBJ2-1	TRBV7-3	TGTGCCAGCAGCCCCAGGGGAGACTCCTACAATGAGCAGTTCTTC	CASSPRGDSYNEQFF
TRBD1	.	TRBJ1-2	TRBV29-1	TGCAGCACCGGACAGGACTATGGCTACACCTTC	CSTGQDYGYTF
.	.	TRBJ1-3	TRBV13	TGTGCCAGCAGCTTAGGGCGGAACACCATATATTTT	CASSLGRNTIYF
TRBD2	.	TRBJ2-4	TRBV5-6	TGTGCCAGCAGCCGGGAGGAAAACATTCAGTACTTC	CASSREENIQYF
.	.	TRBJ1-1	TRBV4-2	TGTGCCAGCAGCCAAGCAGGCTACATGAACACTGAAGCTTTCTTT	CASSQAGYMNTEAFF
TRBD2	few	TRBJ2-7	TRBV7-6	TGTGCCAGCAGCCCCTCGACTAGCGGCGAGCAGTACTTC	CASSPSTSGEQYF
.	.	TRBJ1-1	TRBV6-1	TGTGCCAGCAGGGCAGGGGAATGGGCTGAAGCTTTCTTT	CASRAGEWAEAFF
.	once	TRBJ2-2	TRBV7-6	TGTGCCAGCAGCTTAGGGGCAGGCTACACCGGGGAGCTGTTTTTT	CASSLGAGYTGELFF
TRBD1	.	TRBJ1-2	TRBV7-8	TGTGCCAGCAACACAGGGGGCTCTGGCTACACCTTC	CASNTGGSGYTF
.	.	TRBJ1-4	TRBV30	TGTGCCTGGAGGGCGACAGCTTTAACTAATGAAAAACTGTTTTTT	CAWRATALTNEKLFF